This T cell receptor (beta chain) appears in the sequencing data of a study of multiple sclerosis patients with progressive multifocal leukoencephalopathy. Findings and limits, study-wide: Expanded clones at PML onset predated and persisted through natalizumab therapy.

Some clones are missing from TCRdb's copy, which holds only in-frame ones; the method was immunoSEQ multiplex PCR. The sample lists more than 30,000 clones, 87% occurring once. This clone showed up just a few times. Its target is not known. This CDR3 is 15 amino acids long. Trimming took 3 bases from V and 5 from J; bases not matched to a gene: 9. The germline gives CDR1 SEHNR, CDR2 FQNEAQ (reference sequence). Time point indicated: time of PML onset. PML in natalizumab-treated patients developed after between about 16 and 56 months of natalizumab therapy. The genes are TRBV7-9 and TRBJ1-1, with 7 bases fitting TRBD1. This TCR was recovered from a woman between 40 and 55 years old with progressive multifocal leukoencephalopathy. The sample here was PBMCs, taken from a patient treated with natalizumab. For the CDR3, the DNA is TGTGCCAGCAGCTTGAACAGGGGTGTTTCTACTGAAGCTTTCTTT. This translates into CASSLNRGVSTEAFF.